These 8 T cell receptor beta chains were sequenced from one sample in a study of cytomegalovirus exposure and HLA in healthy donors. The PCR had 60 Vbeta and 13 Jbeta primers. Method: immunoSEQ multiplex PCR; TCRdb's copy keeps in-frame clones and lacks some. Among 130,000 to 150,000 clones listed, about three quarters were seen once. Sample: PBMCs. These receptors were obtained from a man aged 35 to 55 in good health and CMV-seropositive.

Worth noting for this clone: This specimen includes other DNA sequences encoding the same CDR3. CDR3 region: CASSIDRGQDTIYF. The CDR3, as DNA: TGTGCCAGTAGCATTGACAGGGGTCAGGACACCATATATTTT. The V and J genes are TRBV6-5 and TRBJ1-3, with 8 bases matching TRBD1. Unmatched junction bases numbered 12, after V lost 9 bases and J lost 8 bases. The CDR3 is 14 residues long. Germline CDR1 reads MNHEY; CDR2 reads SVGAGI.

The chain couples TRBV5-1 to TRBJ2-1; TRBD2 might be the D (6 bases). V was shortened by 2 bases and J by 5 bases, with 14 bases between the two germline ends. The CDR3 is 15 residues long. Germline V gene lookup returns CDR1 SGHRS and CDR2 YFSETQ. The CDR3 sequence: CASSLLGLSNNEQFF. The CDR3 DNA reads TGCGCCAGCAGCTTATTGGGACTGTCTAACAATGAGCAGTTCTTC.

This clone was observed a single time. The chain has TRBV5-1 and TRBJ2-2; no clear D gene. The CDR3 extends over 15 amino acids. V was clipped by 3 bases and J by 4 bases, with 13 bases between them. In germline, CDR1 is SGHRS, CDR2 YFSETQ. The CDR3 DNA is TGCGCCAGCAGCTCCGCCCCGGGTCGCACCGGGGAGCTGTTTTTT. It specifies CASSSAPGRTGELFF. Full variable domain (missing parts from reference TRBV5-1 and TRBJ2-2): KAGVTQTPRYLIKTRGQQVTLSCSPISGHRSVSWYQQTPGQGLQFLFEYFSETQRNKGNFPGRFSGRQFSNSRSEMNVSTLELGDSALYLCASSSAPGRTGELFFGEGSRLTVL.

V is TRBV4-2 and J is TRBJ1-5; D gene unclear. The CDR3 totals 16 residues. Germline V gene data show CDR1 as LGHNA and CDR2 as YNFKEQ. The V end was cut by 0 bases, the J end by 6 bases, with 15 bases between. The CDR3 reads CASSQDSGGIGQPQHF. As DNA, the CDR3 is TGTGCCAGCAGCCAAGATAGCGGAGGTATAGGTCAGCCCCAGCATTTT.

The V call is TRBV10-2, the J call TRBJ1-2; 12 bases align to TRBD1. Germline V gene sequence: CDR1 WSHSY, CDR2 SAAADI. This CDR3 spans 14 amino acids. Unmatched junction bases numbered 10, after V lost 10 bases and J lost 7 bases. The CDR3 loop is CATGGQGAFFGYTF. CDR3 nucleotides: TGCGCCACTGGGGGACAGGGGGCGTTTTTTGGCTACACCTTC.

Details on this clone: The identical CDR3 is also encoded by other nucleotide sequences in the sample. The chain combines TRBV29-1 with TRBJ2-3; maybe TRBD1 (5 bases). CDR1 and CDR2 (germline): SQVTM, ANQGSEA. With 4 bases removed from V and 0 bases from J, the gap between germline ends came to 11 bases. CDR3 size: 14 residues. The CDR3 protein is CSVVAGPSTDTQYF. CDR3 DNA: TGCAGCGTTGTGGCAGGGCCTAGCACAGATACGCAGTATTTT.

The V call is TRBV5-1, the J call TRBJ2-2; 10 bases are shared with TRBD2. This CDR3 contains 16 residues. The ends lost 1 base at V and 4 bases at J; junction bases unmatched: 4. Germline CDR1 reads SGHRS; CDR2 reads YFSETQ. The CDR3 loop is CASSLLAGGITGELFF. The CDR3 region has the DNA TGCGCCAGCAGCTTGTTAGCGGGAGGTATCACCGGGGAGCTGTTTTTT.

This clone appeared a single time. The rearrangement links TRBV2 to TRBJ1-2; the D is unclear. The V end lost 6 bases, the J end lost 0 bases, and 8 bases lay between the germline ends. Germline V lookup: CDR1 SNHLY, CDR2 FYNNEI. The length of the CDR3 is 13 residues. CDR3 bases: TGTGCCAGCAGCGCACAGACTAACTATGGCTACACCTTC. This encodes CASSAQTNYGYTF.